The clone carrying this T cell receptor beta chain was observed once. TCRdb keeps only in-frame clones here, not all; method: immunoSEQ multiplex PCR. The profile covers around 150,000 clones, with just over 90% appearing a single time and 1% taken by the ten largest. Blood draws occurred at baseline, cycle 4 day 1, and cycle 7 day 1. The data derive from a study of OX40 agonist ivuxolimab in advanced cancers. Study overall: The dose-escalation cohort had hepatocellular carcinoma, melanoma, renal cell or head and neck cancer. A male proportion of just over 80% was recorded, with mean age about 60 years and range about 23 to 80.

V dropped 4 bases and J dropped 0; count of bases not matched to a gene: 2. CDR3 length: 14 amino acids. Germline V gene data show CDR1 as LNHDA and CDR2 as SQIVND (reference sequence). The TCR originated in an adult with an advanced solid tumor such as melanoma, head and neck, liver or kidney cancer. The chain carries TRBV19 and TRBJ1-1, with 7 positions matching TRBD1. The sample consisted of CD4+ or CD8+ T cells sorted from blood, taken in a trial of the OX40 agonist ivuxolimab. In nucleotides, the CDR3 is TGTGCCAGTAGTAACAGGGGCCTGAACACTGAAGCTTTCTTT. This codes for CASSNRGLNTEAFF.